This TCR beta chain was sequenced during a study of cytotoxic CD8 clonotypes in ibrutinib-treated CLL. Broader study findings: Clonality grew at ibrutinib response; at progression, it decreased back toward baseline. Private clonotypes, not public ones, expanded at ibrutinib response. Exceeding age-matched healthy donors, baseline clonality also tracked the counts of circulating CD8+ T cells.

Frozen-stored PBMCs produced about 2 micrograms of genomic DNA for TCR beta libraries. Libraries were prepared by immunoSEQ multiplex PCR; TCRdb keeps only in-frame clonotypes and omits some of them. The sample has fewer than 300,000 clones, approximately 76% seen once. V lost 4 bases to trimming and J lost 11 bases; unmatched junction nucleotides: 11. The CDR3 runs to 14 residues. Germline V gives CDR1 SQVTM, CDR2 ANQGSEA. This clone was counted once. Antigen unknown. The sequencing here drew on PBMCs, taken at disease progression, from a patient treated with ibrutinib. The sequence was collected from a human donor with chronic lymphocytic leukemia. The chain employs TRBV29-1 and TRBJ2-3; 11 bases align to TRBD2. CDR3 coding DNA: TGCAGCGTTGGGCCAGGGCTAGCGGGAGGAGGGCAGTATTTT. Amino acid sequence: CSVGPGLAGGGQYF.